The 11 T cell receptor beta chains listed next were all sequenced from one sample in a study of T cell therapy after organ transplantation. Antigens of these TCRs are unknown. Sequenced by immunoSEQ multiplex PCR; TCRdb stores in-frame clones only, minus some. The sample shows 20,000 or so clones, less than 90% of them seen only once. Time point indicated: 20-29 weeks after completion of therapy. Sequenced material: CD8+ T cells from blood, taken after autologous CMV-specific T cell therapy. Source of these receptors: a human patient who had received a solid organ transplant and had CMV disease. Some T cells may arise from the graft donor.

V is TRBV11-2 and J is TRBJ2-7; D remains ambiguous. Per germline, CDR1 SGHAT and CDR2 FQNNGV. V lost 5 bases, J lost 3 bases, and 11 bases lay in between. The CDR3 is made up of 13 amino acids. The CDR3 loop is CASSPKVVYEQYF. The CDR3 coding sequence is TGTGCCAGCAGCCCAAAAGTAGTCTACGAGCAGTACTTC.

CDR3 bases: TGTGCCAGCAGTACCCGGGACGCCGTTCGGGGACCATACAATGAGCAGTTCTTC. This codes for CASSTRDAVRGPYNEQFF. The chain links TRBV28 to TRBJ2-1, with D possibly called TRBD1 or TRBD2 (5 bases each). Germline V gene sequence: CDR1 MDHEN, CDR2 SYDVKM. V lost 5 bases and J lost 4, with 24 bases in between. CDR3 length: 18 residues.

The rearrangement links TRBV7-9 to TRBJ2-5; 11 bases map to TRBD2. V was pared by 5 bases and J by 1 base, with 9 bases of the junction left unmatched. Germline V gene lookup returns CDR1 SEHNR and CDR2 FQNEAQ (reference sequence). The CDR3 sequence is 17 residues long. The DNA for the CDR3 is TGTGCCAGCAGCCCGACTAGCGGGGATATTTTCCAAGAGACCCAGTACTTC. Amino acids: CASSPTSGDIFQETQYF. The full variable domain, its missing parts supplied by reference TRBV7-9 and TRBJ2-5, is DTGVSQNPRHKITKRGQNVTFRCDPISEHNRLYWYRQTLGQGPEFLTYFQNEAQLEKSRLLSDRFSAERPKGSFSTLEIQRTEQGDSAMYLCASSPTSGDIFQETQYFGPGTRLLVL.

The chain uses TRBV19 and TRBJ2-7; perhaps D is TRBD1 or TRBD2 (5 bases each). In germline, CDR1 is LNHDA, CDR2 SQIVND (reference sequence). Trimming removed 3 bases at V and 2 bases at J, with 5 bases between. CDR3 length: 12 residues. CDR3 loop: CASSMGPYEQYF. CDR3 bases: TGTGCCAGTAGTATGGGACCCTACGAGCAGTACTTC.

CDR3 sequence: CASSSSDSNQPQHF. In nucleotides, the CDR3 is TGTGCCAGCAGTTCCTCGGATAGCAATCAGCCCCAGCATTTT. V usage is TRBV27 and J usage is TRBJ1-5; the D is unclear. The V end lost 4 bases, the J end lost 0 bases, and 7 bases lay between the germline ends. CDR1 and CDR2 from the germline V gene are MNHEY and SMNVEV (reference sequence). The CDR3 runs 14 residues.

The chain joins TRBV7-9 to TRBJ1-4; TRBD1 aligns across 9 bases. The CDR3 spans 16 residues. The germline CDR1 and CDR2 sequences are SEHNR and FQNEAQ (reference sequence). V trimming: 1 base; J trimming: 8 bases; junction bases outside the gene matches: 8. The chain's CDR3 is CASSLGPGTGTEKLFF. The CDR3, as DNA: TGTGCCAGCAGCTTAGGGCCCGGGACAGGGACGGAAAAACTGTTTTTT.

The CDR3 loop is CASSPQGTGLTPLHF. In DNA, the CDR3 is TGTGCCAGCAGCCCCCAGGGGACAGGGTTGACACCCCTCCACTTT. This rearrangement joins TRBV9 to TRBJ1-6, with 9 bases matching TRBD1. The V segment lost 4 bases and the J segment 11 bases; nucleotides outside the gene matches: 10. The CDR3 loop spans 15 amino acids. CDR1 SGDLS and CDR2 YYNGEE come from the germline V gene.

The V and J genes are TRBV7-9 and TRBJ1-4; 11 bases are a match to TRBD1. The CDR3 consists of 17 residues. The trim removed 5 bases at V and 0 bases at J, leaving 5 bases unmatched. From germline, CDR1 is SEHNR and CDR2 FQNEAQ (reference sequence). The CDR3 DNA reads TGTGCCAGCAGCAAACCGGGACAGGGGGCAACTAATGAAAAACTGTTTTTT. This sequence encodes CASSKPGQGATNEKLFF.

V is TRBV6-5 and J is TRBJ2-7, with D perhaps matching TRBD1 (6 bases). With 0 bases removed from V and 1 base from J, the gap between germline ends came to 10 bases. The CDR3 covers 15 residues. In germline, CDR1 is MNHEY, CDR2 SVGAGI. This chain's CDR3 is CASSYSSGASYEQYF. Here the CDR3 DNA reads TGTGCCAGCAGTTACTCGTCAGGGGCATCCTACGAGCAGTACTTC.

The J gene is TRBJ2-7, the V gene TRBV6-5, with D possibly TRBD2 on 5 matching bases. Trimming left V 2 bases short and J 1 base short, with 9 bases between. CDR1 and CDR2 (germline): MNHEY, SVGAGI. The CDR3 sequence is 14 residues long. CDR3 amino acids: CASSYGAASYEQYF. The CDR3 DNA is TGTGCCAGCAGTTACGGAGCGGCTTCCTACGAGCAGTACTTC.

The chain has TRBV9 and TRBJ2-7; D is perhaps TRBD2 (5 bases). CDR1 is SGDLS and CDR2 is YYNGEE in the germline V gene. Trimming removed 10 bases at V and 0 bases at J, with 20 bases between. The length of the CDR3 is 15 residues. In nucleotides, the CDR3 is TGTGCCGTGGACCCGGGGTTAAAGGTCTCCTACGAGCAGTACTTC. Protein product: CAVDPGLKVSYEQYF.